This entry concerns a single T cell receptor (beta chain). Assay used: immunoSEQ multiplex PCR; TCRdb lists only in-frame clones, some missing. Here the sample spans 70,000 to 95,000 clones, roughly nine tenths being singletons. The CDR3 loop spans 15 amino acids. Trimming took off 0 bases at V and 6 bases at J, with 15 bases between the two ends. Per the germline V gene, CDR1 is GTSNPN and CDR2 is SVGIG (reference sequence). This sample is drawn from a study of T cell changes during pregnancy in multiple sclerosis. The source material was peripheral blood, sampled in the second trimester of pregnancy. The clonotype originates from a female donor in good health, enrolled as a control in a pregnancy study. V is TRBV30 and J is TRBJ1-5; D call uncertain. CDR3: CAWSVRAEEAQPQHF. The CDR3 DNA sequence: TGTGCCTGGAGTGTTCGGGCCGAGGAGGCTCAGCCCCAGCATTTT. The variable domain in full, completed from reference TRBV30 and TRBJ1-5, reads SQTIHQWPATLVQPVGSPLSLECTVEGTSNPNLYWYRQAAGRGLQLLFYSVGIGQISSEVPQNLSASRPQDRQFILSSKKLLLSDSGFYLCAWSVRAEEAQPQHFGDGTRLSIL.